This T cell receptor (beta chain) is drawn from a study of T cells in Graves' hyperthyroidism and ophthalmopathy. Study-level background: Peripheral blood was secured at the point of initial diagnosis, before any treatment.

The CDR3 sequence is 12 residues long. The V end was cut by 5 bases, the J end by 16 bases, with 18 bases between. The authors deemed Graves' hyperthyroidism stable absent ophthalmopathy progression within 18 months. The TCR beta CDR3 regions underwent amplification using RNA transcripts as the source. The primer set for the first-round RT-PCR of the TCR CDR3 was HTBI. TCRdb used MiXCR to reprocess the multiplex PCR reads, holding one entry per CDR3 protein. Here the sample spans about 320,000 distinct CDR3 sequences, 16% being singletons. Sequenced sample: blood. The clonotype originates from a man aged 25-45 years with Graves' hyperthyroidism. The rearrangement uses TRBV12-3 or TRBV12-4 and TRBJ2-1, with D unresolved. The CDR3 sequence: CASSRLTTDPFF. The CDR3 DNA is TGTGCCAGCAGTCGCTTGACGACTGATCCCTTCTTC.